This section outlines one T cell receptor (beta chain) sequence together with its context. Its specificity is unknown. This specimen comes from a study of vaccination and CD4 T cells after COVID-19. Study as a whole: Typically, post-vaccine samples were obtained a median approximately 72 days after dose two, within a range of 14 to 241.

After removal of 0 bases from V and 0 bases from J, the junction contained 6 bases not matched to a gene. This CDR3 has 18 residues. In germline, CDR1 is DFQATT, CDR2 SNEGSKA (reference sequence). Treatment here: roughly 11-day PBMC culture with coronavirus spike peptide pools or control peptides (ViraFEST assay). The assay that was used to sequence DNA from cultured CD4+ T cells was the Oncomine TCR Beta short-read assay. TCRdb re-called the PCR reads through MiXCR, storing one row per CDR3 protein. Seen here are under 15,000 distinct CDR3 sequences, roughly 73% observed once, and the top ten hold 10%.

Sequencing used CD4+ T cells from blood, cultured in vitro. The clonotype was recovered from a human donor who had recovered from COVID-19. The chain combines TRBV20-1 with TRBJ2-1; 12 bases align to TRBD2. DNA for the CDR3: TGCAGTGCTAGAGAGACTAGCGGGAGAACGGGCTCCTACAATGAGCAGTTCTTC. This encodes CSARETSGRTGSYNEQFF.